The 27 T cell receptor beta chains given below trace back to one sample, sequenced in a study of human T cells and chemical hapten exposure. Noted time point: patch test 1, 2 weeks after DPC sensitization. This sample's treatment: therapeutic diphenylcyclopropenone sensitization with weekly scalp DPC. One entry per CDR3 protein, called by TCRdb with MiXCR from the RACE reads. The table includes fewer than 400,000 distinct CDR3 sequences, approximately 6.3% detected once. The starting material was whole blood, obtained in connection with sensitization to the hapten diphenylcyclopropenone (DPC). These receptors all come from a woman in her late teens or twenties with alopecia areata. Some clones in this sample may be carry-over from other donors' samples.

This clonotype was picked up many times. The chain recombines TRBV6-2 or TRBV6-3 with TRBJ1-6; weak D call: TRBD1 (5 bases). The CDR3 extends over 15 amino acids. Looked up from germline, CDR1 is MNHEY and CDR2 is SVGEGT. The ends were cut back, 5 bases at V and 7 bases at J, with 15 bases in the middle. CDR3 nucleotide sequence: TGTGCCAGCAGTCCTGCCGGGACGGCGAATTCACCCCTCCACTTT. Protein sequence: CASSPAGTANSPLHF.

This clonotype was seen only a few times. The V and J genes are TRBV4-3 and TRBJ2-3; D gene unclear. Trimming removed 6 bases from V and 4 bases from J, with 14 bases in between. Germline V gives CDR1 LGHNA, CDR2 YSLEER. The CDR3 has 14 amino acids. The DNA for the CDR3 is TGCGCCAGCAGTAGGATCCTCGGACCAGATACGCAGTATTTT. Translating gives CASSRILGPDTQYF.

This clonotype has just a few counts. V usage is TRBV25-1 and J usage is TRBJ2-2, with D possibly TRBD2 on 5 matching bases. The V end was cut by 3 bases, the J end by 7 bases, with 12 bases between. There are 14 residues in the CDR3. Per germline, CDR1 MGHDK and CDR2 SYGVNS. The CDR3 region is CASSENSGFGELFF. The CDR3, as DNA: TGTGCCAGCAGTGAGAATTCGGGATTCGGGGAGCTGTTTTTT.

This clonotype was picked up many times. This chain connects TRBV5-4 to TRBJ1-1; tentative D call: TRBD1 (5 bases). The CDR3 sequence is 15 residues long. V was clipped by 0 bases and J by 1 base, with 10 bases between them. Germline V lookup: CDR1 SGHNT, CDR2 YYREEE (reference sequence). The DNA for the CDR3 is TGTGCCAGCAGCTTGGCTGGCAGGGCGAACACTGAAGCTTTCTTT. This translates into CASSLAGRANTEAFF.

The sample holds many counts of this clonotype. The J gene is TRBJ2-5, the V gene TRBV9; 9 nucleotides line up with TRBD1. Germline loops: CDR1 SGDLS, CDR2 YYNGEE. The CDR3 spans 13 residues. J lost 4 bases, V lost 8 bases, and 6 bases had no gene match. CDR3 sequence (DNA): TGTGCCAGTAGTGTGGGACAGGGAGAGACCCAGTACTTC. Amino acids: CASSVGQGETQYF. The full variable domain, completed using reference TRBV9 and TRBJ2-5, is DSGVTQTPKHLITATGQRVTLRCSPRSGDLSVYWYQQSLDQGLQFLIQYYNGEERAKGNILERFSAQQFPDLHSELNLSSLELGDSALYFCASSVGQGETQYFGPGTRLLVL.

In this sample, this clonotype turned up a few times. The genes are TRBV9 and TRBJ2-7; 12 positions agree with TRBD2. Germline V CDR1 and CDR2: SGDLS, YYNGEE. Trimming at V came to 4 bases and at J to 1 base, leaving 9 bases not matched to a gene. This CDR3 region has 17 residues. CDR3 coding DNA: TGTGCCAGCAGCCCGGGACTAGCGGGCATTTTTTCCTACGAGCAGTACTTC. Translated, it gives CASSPGLAGIFSYEQYF. The complete variable domain, with remaining parts taken from reference TRBV9 and TRBJ2-7, reads DSGVTQTPKHLITATGQRVTLRCSPRSGDLSVYWYQQSLDQGLQFLIQYYNGEERAKGNILERFSAQQFPDLHSELNLSSLELGDSALYFCASSPGLAGIFSYEQYFGPGTRLTVT.

The V gene is TRBV9, the J gene TRBJ2-2, with a tentative D call TRBD1 (5 bases). V lost 5 bases and J lost 9, with 8 bases in between. CDR3 length: 11 residues. The germline CDR1 and CDR2 sequences are SGDLS and YYNGEE. The CDR3 here is CASSGHRELFF. The CDR3 DNA is TGTGCCAGCAGTGGACATAGGGAGCTGTTTTTT.

This clonotype was detected ten times or more. The chain joins TRBV3-1 to TRBJ2-3; D ambiguous. Per the germline V gene, CDR1 is LGHDT and CDR2 is YNNKEL (reference sequence). CDR3 length equals 14 residues. The germline V and J ends were trimmed by 1 base and 5 bases, with 10 bases remaining between them. DNA of the CDR3: TGTGCCAGCAGCCAAGGTGGAAGCTTAGATACGCAGTATTTT. This encodes CASSQGGSLDTQYF.

The chain carries TRBV27 and TRBJ2-3; tentatively, D is TRBD2 (6 bases). Trimming pared 3 bases from V and 2 bases from J, leaving 12 bases between. Germline CDR1 reads MNHEY; CDR2 reads SMNVEV (reference sequence). CDR3 length equals 15 residues. The CDR3: CASSFGLATTDTQYF. As DNA, the CDR3 is TGTGCCAGCAGTTTTGGGCTAGCGACCACAGATACGCAGTATTTT.

There are a few counts of this clonotype. The V and J genes are TRBV5-4 and TRBJ2-2; no clear D gene. Germline loops: CDR1 SGHNT, CDR2 YYREEE (reference sequence). Trimming stripped 3 bases from V and 6 bases from J, with 9 bases between. This CDR3 spans 13 amino acids. This CDR3 is CASSSPQAGELFF. CDR3 nucleotide sequence: TGTGCCAGCAGCTCCCCCCAGGCCGGGGAGCTGTTTTTT.

The chain uses TRBV5-6 and TRBJ1-4; D gene uncertain. V was cut by 2 bases and J by 3 bases, with 23 bases left in between. The CDR3 contains 19 residues. CDR1 and CDR2 (germline): SGHDT, YYEEEE. The CDR3 DNA is TGTGCCAGCAGCTTCAGCGGGGAAATCGGGTCGAAGGCTAATGAAAAACTGTTTTTT. Translation: CASSFSGEIGSKANEKLFF.

The chain joins TRBV29-1 to TRBJ1-2; 7 bases align to TRBD1. The CDR3 totals 15 residues. V lost 4 bases, J lost 4 bases, and 12 bases stayed unmatched. Germline CDR1 SQVTM, CDR2 ANQGSEA. CDR3 bases: TGCAGCGTTGTCTCCCTGCAGGGGGTAATCTATGGCTACACCTTC. This sequence encodes CSVVSLQGVIYGYTF.

The CDR3 DNA sequence: TGTGCCAGCAGTTTGGGGACAGGGACAAATCAGCCCCAGCATTTT. Its protein is CASSLGTGTNQPQHF. The chain carries TRBV12-3 or TRBV12-4 and TRBJ1-5; 9 bases agree with TRBD1. V lost 3 bases to trimming and J lost 4 bases; unmatched junction nucleotides: 4. The CDR3 runs to 15 residues.

The V and J genes are TRBV12-3 or TRBV12-4 and TRBJ2-1; 9 bases line up with TRBD2. The ends lost 6 bases at V and 7 bases at J; junction bases unmatched: 7. The CDR3 has 14 residues. CDR3 sequence: CASRTGTSKNEQFF. The CDR3 coding sequence is TGTGCCAGCAGGACCGGGACTAGCAAGAATGAGCAGTTCTTC.

This clonotype came up many times. This sequence joins TRBV4-3 and TRBJ2-1, with 7 bases matching TRBD2. CDR3 length: 15 residues. The J segment lost 7 bases and the V segment lost 4 bases, leaving 10 bases of the junction unmatched. Germline CDR1 and CDR2: LGHNA and YSLEER. This CDR3 reads CASSLAGTTENEQFF. CDR3 sequence (DNA): TGCGCCAGCAGCCTCGCCGGGACTACCGAAAATGAGCAGTTCTTC.

This clonotype was observed many times. This sequence joins TRBV4-3 and TRBJ2-3, with D perhaps TRBD2 (6 bases). The CDR3 is 15 amino acids. V lost 3 bases and J 3 bases, leaving 13 bases between the germline ends. CDR1 is LGHNA, CDR2 YSLEER, per germline. CDR3 in DNA: TGCGCCAGCAGCCAGGAGGGGAGTGGGACAGATACGCAGTATTTT. Translation gives CASSQEGSGTDTQYF.

This clonotype was seen a few times. The genes are TRBV15 and TRBJ2-3, with TRBD1 matching 8 bases. J lost 0 bases, V lost 5 bases, and 7 bases had no gene match. This CDR3 region has 16 residues. Germline V gene lookup returns CDR1 LNHNV and CDR2 YYDKDF (reference sequence). The CDR3 region has the DNA TGTGCCACCAGCCGGGGACAGGCCCTTAGCACAGATACGCAGTATTTT. Residues: CATSRGQALSTDTQYF.

This clonotype was picked up a small number of times. The rearrangement joins TRBV6-2 or TRBV6-3 to TRBJ1-2; D not certain. Germline CDR1 reads MNHEY; CDR2 reads SVGEGT. Trimming shortened V by 7 bases and J by 4 bases, and 16 bases separated the two germline ends. The CDR3 spans 14 residues. This CDR3 reads CASKGRNLPYGYTF. CDR3 in DNA: TGTGCCAGCAAAGGACGGAACCTTCCCTATGGCTACACCTTC.

The sample holds a few counts of this clonotype. The J gene is TRBJ2-2, the V gene TRBV5-1; D is unclear. The CDR3 totals 18 residues. Trimming pared 1 base from V and 1 base from J, leaving 17 bases between. The V gene's germline CDR1 is SGHRS and CDR2 YFSETQ. The CDR3 DNA is TGCGCCAGCAGCTTGTCCGGCCGGGCCCAAAGGAACACCGGGGAGCTGTTTTTT. This gives the protein CASSLSGRAQRNTGELFF.

This chain uses TRBV10-3 with TRBJ1-4; 9 positions agree with TRBD1. Germline V gene data show CDR1 as ENHRY and CDR2 as SYGVKD. V shed 2 bases, J shed 5 bases, and the junction held 3 bases outside the gene matches. The CDR3 totals 15 residues. DNA of the CDR3: TGTGCCATCAGTGAGACCGGGACAGGGAATGAAAAACTGTTTTTT. Translation: CAISETGTGNEKLFF.

This clonotype was seen ten or more times. The chain joins TRBV7-9 to TRBJ2-7; D is perhaps TRBD1 or TRBD2 (5 bases each). Germline CDR1 reads SEHNR; CDR2 reads FQNEAQ (reference sequence). The CDR3 loop spans 17 amino acids. The V end was cut by 5 bases, the J end by 5 bases, with 25 bases between. This chain's CDR3 is CASSVMGPGSARNEQYF. The CDR3 nucleotides are TGTGCCAGCAGCGTCATGGGGCCAGGGAGTGCGAGGAACGAGCAGTACTTC.

This clonotype was picked up many times. The V call is TRBV29-1, the J call TRBJ2-7; possibly TRBD1 or TRBD2 for D (6 bases each). V was cut by 0 bases and J by 5 bases, with 11 bases left in between. The CDR3 sequence is 13 residues long. Per germline, CDR1 SQVTM and CDR2 ANQGSEA. The CDR3 loop is CSVEDQRGDEQYF. CDR3 nucleotides: TGCAGCGTTGAAGATCAGAGGGGGGACGAGCAGTACTTC.

This clonotype was seen more than once but under ten times. The CDR3 region has the DNA TGTGCCAGCAGCTTAGCGCCGGGGCCGGGCACTGAAGCTTTCTTT. This sequence encodes CASSLAPGPGTEAFF. The chain couples TRBV7-9 to TRBJ1-1, with D perhaps matching TRBD1 (5 bases). Looked up from germline, CDR1 is SEHNR and CDR2 is FQNEAQ (reference sequence). V was cut by 0 bases and J by 4 bases, with 12 bases left in between. The CDR3 is 15 residues long.

The chain joins TRBV20-1 to TRBJ2-7; D is undetermined. The CDR3 extends over 11 amino acids. The ends were cut back, 3 bases at V and 12 bases at J, with 15 bases in the middle. Germline CDR1 is DFQATT and CDR2 is SNEGSKA (reference sequence). This chain's CDR3 is CSASSPLGGYF. The CDR3 DNA sequence: TGCAGTGCTAGCAGCCCCCTCGGCGGGTACTTC.

This chain connects TRBV6-6 to TRBJ2-3; 9 bases fit TRBD2. This CDR3 contains 17 residues. The germline V gene has CDR1 MNHNY and CDR2 SVGAGI (reference sequence). V shed 2 bases, J shed 5 bases, and the junction held 11 bases outside the gene matches. CDR3 in DNA: TGTGCCAGCAGTTACAATAGCGGGGGACCGGCACGAGATACGCAGTATTTT. Residues: CASSYNSGGPARDTQYF.

This clonotype was seen at least ten times. The chain recombines TRBV3-1 with TRBJ2-5, with a tentative D call TRBD2 (5 bases). Germline V gene lookup returns CDR1 LGHDT and CDR2 YNNKEL (reference sequence). The CDR3 extends over 14 amino acids. Trimming removed 1 base at V and 1 base at J, with 7 bases between. The CDR3 sequence: CASSQGTLQETQYF. The CDR3 bases are TGTGCCAGCAGCCAAGGGACTCTCCAAGAGACCCAGTACTTC.

Only a few counts were recorded for this clonotype. The chain combines TRBV10-2 with TRBJ2-7; D is unclear. CDR1 WSHSY and CDR2 SAAADI come from the germline V gene. V was trimmed by 2 bases and J by 0 bases, leaving 8 bases between them. The length of the CDR3 is 14 residues. The CDR3 DNA reads TGCGCCAGCAGTGAGCGGCAACTCTCCTACGAGCAGTACTTC. This translates into CASSERQLSYEQYF.